The 29 T cell receptor beta chains below all came from one sample that was sequenced in a study of blood T cell repertoires in COVID-19. Generated by immunoSEQ multiplex PCR, the TCRdb table keeps only in-frame clones and is missing some. The sample records 350,000 to 500,000 clones, over 75% being singletons. Specimen: PBMCs or T cells enriched from blood (not recorded which). The receptors were sampled from a woman under 30 who had been exposed to COVID-19.

This CDR3 is CASSQSWTQTYEQYF. The DNA of the CDR3 is TGCGCCAGCAGCCAATCCTGGACTCAAACCTACGAGCAGTACTTC. The chain is built from TRBV4-3 and TRBJ2-7; D might be TRBD2 (5 bases). This CDR3 is built from 15 residues. Germline V gene data show CDR1 as LGHNA and CDR2 as YSLEER. Trimming stripped 2 bases from V and 2 bases from J, with 13 bases between.

This clone showed up just a few times. The CDR3 DNA is TGCGCCAGCAGCGAGGGACAGGGCGAAAAACTGTTTTTT. Translated, it gives CASSEGQGEKLFF. The chain joins TRBV4-3 to TRBJ1-4; 9 positions agree with TRBD1. The germline CDR1 and CDR2 sequences are LGHNA and YSLEER. There are 13 residues in the CDR3. After removal of 5 bases from V and 8 bases from J, the junction contained 3 bases not matched to a gene.

The rearrangement joins TRBV4-2 to TRBJ2-7; D gene unclear. This CDR3 spans 13 amino acids. Trimming cost V 0 bases and J 0 bases, with 3 bases left between them. Germline CDR1 reads LGHNA; CDR2 reads YNFKEQ. The CDR3 loop reads CASSQDISYEQYF. As DNA, the CDR3 is TGTGCCAGCAGCCAAGATATCTCCTACGAGCAGTACTTC.

The genes are TRBV3-1 (or the pseudogene TRBV3-2) and TRBJ2-1, with 8 bases fitting TRBD1. The ends lost 4 bases at V and 2 bases at J; junction bases unmatched: 1. Germline CDR1 and CDR2: LGHDT and YNNKEL (reference sequence). This CDR3 comprises 14 residues. CDR3 region: CASSPGQAYNEQFF. Written as DNA, the CDR3 is TGTGCCAGCAGCCCGGGACAGGCCTACAATGAGCAGTTCTTC.

J is TRBJ1-4 and V is TRBV28, with D perhaps TRBD1 (5 bases). Per germline, CDR1 MDHEN and CDR2 SYDVKM. CDR3 length: 13 residues. V lost 5 bases to trimming and J lost 6 bases, with 10 bases between them. CDR3 sequence: CASSSRVDEKLFF. DNA for the CDR3: TGTGCCAGCAGTAGCAGGGTTGATGAAAAACTGTTTTTT.

Only one count was recorded for this clone. The chain combines TRBV9 with TRBJ2-7, with D possibly matching TRBD2 (5 bases). CDR3 length equals 12 residues. Per the germline V gene, CDR1 is SGDLS and CDR2 is YYNGEE. Trimming cost V 1 base and J 6 bases, with 8 bases left between them. CDR3 sequence reads: CASSVSGFEQYF. DNA for the CDR3: TGTGCCAGCAGCGTATCGGGGTTCGAGCAGTACTTC.

A single count supports this clone. This rearrangement joins TRBV6-5 to TRBJ1-1; 8 bases align to TRBD1. The CDR3 has 15 amino acids. The V and J ends lost 6 bases and 2 bases, in that order; junction bases with no gene match: 8. The germline V gene encodes CDR1 MNHEY and CDR2 SVGAGI. CDR3 DNA sequence: TGTGCCAGCAGCCTGACAGGGGAATATAACACTGAAGCTTTCTTT. Encoded protein: CASSLTGEYNTEAFF.

The chain recombines TRBV28 with TRBJ2-7; TRBD2 matches at 11 bases. V trimming: 7 bases; J trimming: 5 bases; junction bases outside the gene matches: 10. This CDR3 is built from 15 residues. CDR1 MDHEN and CDR2 SYDVKM come from the germline V gene. CDR3 in DNA: TGTGCCAGCACTATACTAGCGGGAGTGGGTAACGAGCAGTACTTC. As protein: CASTILAGVGNEQYF. Combining the CDR3 with reference TRBV28 and TRBJ2-7 gives the whole variable domain DVKVTQSSRYLVKRTGEKVFLECVQDMDHENMFWYRQDPGLGLRLIYFSYDVKMKEKGDIPEGYSVSREKKERFSLILESASTNQTSMYLCASTILAGVGNEQYFGPGTRLTVT.

The chain joins TRBV13 to TRBJ2-7, with 11 bases that match TRBD2. V was pared by 3 bases and J by 3 bases, with 7 bases of the junction left unmatched. The germline CDR1 and CDR2 sequences are PRHDT and FYEKMQ (reference sequence). The CDR3 consists of 16 residues. This CDR3 is CASSFSGRGGGYEQYF. Here the CDR3 DNA reads TGTGCCAGCAGCTTTAGCGGGAGGGGAGGGGGCTACGAGCAGTACTTC.

As regards this clone: A much bigger clone sits one base away, suggesting this may be a read error. The sample contains more than one DNA sequence encoding this CDR3. The CDR3 DNA follows: TGTGCCAGCAGTCGGACCGGGGAGCTGTTTTTT. Its translation: CASSRTGELFF. The chain links TRBV28 to TRBJ2-2; the D is unclear. This CDR3 has 11 amino acids. Germline V gene data show CDR1 as MDHEN and CDR2 as SYDVKM. The V end lost 5 bases, the J end lost 5 bases, and 3 bases lay between the germline ends.

The rearrangement joins TRBV5-6 to TRBJ2-7, with 11 positions matching TRBD2. Per germline, CDR1 SGHDT and CDR2 YYEEEE. The CDR3 covers 17 residues. Trimming at V came to 4 bases and at J to 5 bases, leaving 14 bases not matched to a gene. The CDR3 DNA is TGTGCCAGCAGCATAGAGACTAGCGGGACCCACGGGAACGAGCAGTACTTC. Amino acid sequence: CASSIETSGTHGNEQYF.

V is TRBV9 and J is TRBJ2-3, with 11 bases that match TRBD2. J gave up 4 bases and V 2 bases, and 6 bases lay outside the gene matches. There are 16 residues in the CDR3. The germline V gene has CDR1 SGDLS and CDR2 YYNGEE. CDR3 in amino acids: CASSVVAGGTADTQYF. The DNA for the CDR3 is TGTGCCAGCAGCGTGGTAGCGGGAGGGACCGCAGATACGCAGTATTTT.

The rearrangement uses TRBV7-2 and TRBJ2-7, with D maybe TRBD1 (6 bases). Germline CDR1 SGHTA, CDR2 FQGNSA. Deletions cut 3 bases from V and 5 bases from J, with 14 bases between. This CDR3 spans 14 amino acids. This CDR3 is CASSFPNRVNEQYF. In DNA form, the CDR3 reads TGTGCCAGCAGCTTCCCAAACAGGGTCAACGAGCAGTACTTC.

This clone was detected only once. Here the CDR3 DNA reads TGTGCCAGCACCCTCCGTGGACAGGGAAGAGGACGCACTGAAGCTTTCTTT. Protein sequence: CASTLRGQGRGRTEAFF. The rearrangement joins TRBV5-5 to TRBJ1-1; 8 bases agree with TRBD1. CDR3 size: 17 residues. Trimming removed 6 bases from V and 4 bases from J; junction bases left unmatched: 17. Germline CDR1 SGHKS, CDR2 YYEKEE (reference sequence).

The chain carries TRBV25-1 and TRBJ2-7, with TRBD2 identical over 8 bases. The germline gives CDR1 MGHDK, CDR2 SYGVNS. V lost 6 bases, J lost 2 bases, and 9 bases stayed unmatched. CDR3 length: 15 amino acids. CDR3 loop: CASRSQERGTYEQYF. The CDR3 nucleotides read TGTGCCAGCAGATCTCAGGAGCGGGGGACCTACGAGCAGTACTTC.

This clone was seen just once. The chain joins TRBV6-1 to TRBJ2-7, with 9 bases fitting TRBD2. Per germline, CDR1 MNHNS and CDR2 SASEGT. V was pared by 2 bases and J by 3 bases, with 11 bases of the junction left unmatched. The CDR3 is 17 amino acids. For the CDR3, the DNA is TGTGCCAGCAGTGAAAGGCTTAGCGGGAGTACTCTCTACGAGCAGTACTTC. This sequence encodes CASSERLSGSTLYEQYF.

This clone appeared a few times. The V call is TRBV29-1, the J call TRBJ2-7; tentatively, D is TRBD2 (5 bases). This CDR3 has 12 amino acids. CDR1 SQVTM and CDR2 ANQGSEA come from the germline V gene. DNA for the CDR3: TGCAGTAAGATGGACTTTAACTACGAGCAGTACTTC. This codes for CSKMDFNYEQYF.

The chain combines TRBV2 with TRBJ1-2, with 9 positions matching TRBD1. From germline, CDR1 is SNHLY and CDR2 FYNNEI. V gave up 3 bases and J gave up 9 bases; unmatched junction bases: 11. This CDR3 is built from 15 residues. CDR3 residues: CASSDPGWDRDSYTF. DNA of the CDR3: TGTGCCAGCAGTGACCCCGGTTGGGACAGGGACAGCTACACCTTC.

This chain uses TRBV6-4 with TRBJ2-1; 9 bases line up with TRBD2. CDR1 and CDR2 (germline): MRHNA, SNTAGT. J lost 5 bases, V lost 4 bases, and 6 bases had no gene match. The CDR3 runs 15 residues. CDR3 sequence reads: CASSVSGGMNNEQFF. The CDR3 DNA reads as TGTGCCAGCAGTGTGAGCGGGGGGATGAACAATGAGCAGTTCTTC.

J is TRBJ1-1 and V is TRBV3-1 (or the pseudogene TRBV3-2), with 7 bases that match TRBD1. The CDR3 is 16 amino acids. V lost 3 bases to trimming and J lost 0 bases; unmatched junction nucleotides: 7. Germline loops: CDR1 LGHDT, CDR2 YNNKEL (reference sequence). The CDR3 loop reads CASSQRQGSLNTEAFF. The CDR3 nucleotides are TGTGCCAGCAGCCAGCGACAGGGTTCTTTGAACACTGAAGCTTTCTTT.

The chain carries TRBV10-3 and TRBJ2-5; D is ambiguous. The CDR3 is 14 residues long. Trimming took 0 bases from V and 1 from J, leaving 6 bases between them. CDR1 is ENHRY, CDR2 SYGVKD, per germline. CDR3 in amino acids: CAISESNSQETQYF. CDR3 nucleotide sequence: TGTGCCATCAGTGAGTCCAACAGCCAAGAGACCCAGTACTTC.

This clone was seen only once. The V and J genes are TRBV19 and TRBJ1-1; 10 bases map to TRBD1. The CDR3 runs to 15 residues. The J segment lost 1 base and the V segment lost 5 bases, leaving 4 bases of the junction unmatched. CDR1 LNHDA and CDR2 SQIVND come from the germline V gene (reference sequence). CDR3 protein: CASSLRQGANTEAFF. CDR3 coding DNA: TGTGCCAGTAGTCTCCGACAGGGGGCGAACACTGAAGCTTTCTTT.

J is TRBJ2-5 and V is TRBV27, with TRBD2 as a possible D gene (7 bases). Per germline, CDR1 MNHEY and CDR2 SMNVEV (reference sequence). The germline V and J ends were trimmed by 6 bases and 4 bases, with 15 bases remaining between them. The CDR3 sequence is 14 residues long. This CDR3 reads CASSVGGLAETQYF. The CDR3 DNA reads as TGTGCCAGCAGCGTGGGGGGGCTCGCAGAGACCCAGTACTTC.

The chain recombines TRBV28 with TRBJ2-5; 8 nucleotides match TRBD1. Per germline, CDR1 MDHEN and CDR2 SYDVKM. After removal of 6 bases from V and 10 bases from J, the junction contained 7 bases not matched to a gene. This CDR3 contains 12 residues. DNA for the CDR3: TGTGCCAGCAGCCCGGACAGGGTGATCCAGTACTTC. Translation: CASSPDRVIQYF.

The chain couples TRBV19 to TRBJ2-2, with D unresolved. Trimming pared 2 bases from V and 0 bases from J, leaving 7 bases between. This CDR3 region has 15 residues. Germline CDR1 is LNHDA and CDR2 is SQIVND (reference sequence). In nucleotides, the CDR3 is TGTGCCAGTAGTATAACAGCCGCGAACACCGGGGAGCTGTTTTTT. Translated, it gives CASSITAANTGELFF. The entire variable domain, with the rest obtained from reference TRBV19 and TRBJ2-2, is as follows: DGGITQSPKYLFRKEGQNVTLSCEQNLNHDAMYWYRQDPGQGLRLIYYSQIVNDFQKGDIAEGYSVSREKKESFPLTVTSAQKNPTAFYLCASSITAANTGELFFGEGSRLTVL.

This clone was recorded once. This chain joins TRBV28 and TRBJ1-3; 7 bases fit TRBD1. The CDR3 covers 15 residues. The germline CDR1 and CDR2 sequences are MDHEN and SYDVKM. V dropped 6 bases and J dropped 2; count of bases not matched to a gene: 7. Here the CDR3 reads CASSRPGTAGNTIYF. The CDR3 region has the DNA TGTGCCAGCAGCCGCCCCGGGACAGCTGGAAACACCATATATTTT.

V gene TRBV7-8 combines with J gene TRBJ1-5; TRBD1 matches at 7 bases. The CDR3 extends over 15 amino acids. V was pared by 1 base and J by 7 bases, with 7 bases of the junction left unmatched. The V gene's germline CDR1 is SGHVS and CDR2 FQNEAQ. The CDR3: CASSLVTGRIQPQHF. The CDR3 DNA is TGTGCCAGCAGCTTAGTGACAGGGCGTATACAGCCCCAGCATTTT.

The chain uses TRBV27 and TRBJ2-2, with TRBD2 matching over 10 bases. J lost 4 bases, V lost 7 bases, and 0 bases had no gene match. CDR1 and CDR2 from the germline V gene are MNHEY and SMNVEV (reference sequence). This CDR3 is 13 amino acids long. CDR3 DNA sequence: TGTGCCAGCAAGCGGGGGGGCACCGGGGAGCTGTTTTTT. Translating it yields CASKRGGTGELFF.

The chain links TRBV5-1 to TRBJ2-6; possibly TRBD1 for D (5 bases). Germline values: CDR1 SGHRS, CDR2 YFSETQ. With 4 bases removed from V and 0 bases from J, the gap between germline ends came to 14 bases. The CDR3 has 17 amino acids. CDR3: CASSEGAGISGANVLTF. CDR3 bases: TGCGCCAGCAGCGAAGGGGCAGGAATCTCTGGGGCCAACGTCCTGACTTTC.